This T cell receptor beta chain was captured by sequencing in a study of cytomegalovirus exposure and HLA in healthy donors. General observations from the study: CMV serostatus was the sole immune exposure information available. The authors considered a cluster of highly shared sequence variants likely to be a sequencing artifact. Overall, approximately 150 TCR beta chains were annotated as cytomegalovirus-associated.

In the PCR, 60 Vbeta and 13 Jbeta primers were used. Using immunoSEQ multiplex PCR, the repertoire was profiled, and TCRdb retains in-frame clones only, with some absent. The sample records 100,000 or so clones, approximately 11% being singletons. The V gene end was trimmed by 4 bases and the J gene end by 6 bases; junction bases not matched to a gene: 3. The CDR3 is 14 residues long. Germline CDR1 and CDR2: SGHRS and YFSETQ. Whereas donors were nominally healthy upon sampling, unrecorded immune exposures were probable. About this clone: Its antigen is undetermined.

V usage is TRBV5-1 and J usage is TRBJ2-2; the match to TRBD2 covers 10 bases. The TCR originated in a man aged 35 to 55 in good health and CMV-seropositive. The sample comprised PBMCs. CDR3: CASSGSGRAGELFF. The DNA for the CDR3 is TGCGCCAGCAGCGGAAGCGGGAGGGCCGGGGAGCTGTTTTTT.